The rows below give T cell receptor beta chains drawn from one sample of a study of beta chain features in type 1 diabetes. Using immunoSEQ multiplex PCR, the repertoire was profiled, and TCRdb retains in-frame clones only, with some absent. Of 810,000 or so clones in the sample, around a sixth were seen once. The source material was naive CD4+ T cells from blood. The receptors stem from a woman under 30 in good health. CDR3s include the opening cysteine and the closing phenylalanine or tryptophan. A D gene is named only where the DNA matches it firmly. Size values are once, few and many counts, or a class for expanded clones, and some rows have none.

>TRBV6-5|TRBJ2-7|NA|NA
TGTGCCAGCAAACTTGGGGCAGGGGTCTACGAGCAGTACTTC
CASKLGAGVYEQYF
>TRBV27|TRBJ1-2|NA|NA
TGTGCCAGCAGTTTATCCGGCCCCATTACCTATGGCTACACCTTC
CASSLSGPITYGYTF
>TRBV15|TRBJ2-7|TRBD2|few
TGTGCCACCAGCAGAGTAGCGGGAGGGTCCTACGAGCAGTACTTC
CATSRVAGGSYEQYF
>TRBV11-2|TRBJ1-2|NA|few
TGTGCCAGCAGCTCCTACAGAACTAACTATGGCTACACCTTC
CASSSYRTNYGYTF
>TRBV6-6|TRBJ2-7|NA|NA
TGTGCCAGCAGTGGCGCCTACGAGCAGTACTTC
CASSGAYEQYF
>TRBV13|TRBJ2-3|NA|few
TGTGCCAGCAGCTTAGCGGCAGGGCCCATGTTGACGACCCTCACAGATACGCAGTATTTT
CASSLAAGPMLTTLTDTQYF
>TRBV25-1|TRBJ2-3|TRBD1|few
TGTGCCAGCACTACAGGGGGCGCAGGCACAGATACGCAGTATTTT
CASTTGGAGTDTQYF
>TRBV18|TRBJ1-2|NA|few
TGTGCCAGCTCACCACCCGGGTGGTCCTATGGCTACACCTTC
CASSPPGWSYGYTF
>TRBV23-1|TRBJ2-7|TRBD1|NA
TGCGCCAGCAGTCAATTAAGGGGGCTCTACGAGCAGTACTTC
CASSQLRGLYEQYF
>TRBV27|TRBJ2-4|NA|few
TGTGCCAGCAGGTTGAACCAGGGTGGAAACATTCAGTACTTC
CASRLNQGGNIQYF
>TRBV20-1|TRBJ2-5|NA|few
TGCAGCCCGGAGCTCCGGGAGACCCAGTACTTC
CSPELRETQYF
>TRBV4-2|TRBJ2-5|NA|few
TGTGCCAGCAGCTTACAGGGGACTCAAGAGACCCAGTACTTC
CASSLQGTQETQYF
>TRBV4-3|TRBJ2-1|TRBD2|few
TGCGCCAGCAGCCAGAGGCCCGGGACTAGCTATGGTGAGCAGTTCTTC
CASSQRPGTSYGEQFF
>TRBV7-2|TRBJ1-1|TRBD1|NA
TGTGCCAGCAGCTCGAACCAGGGGGCGGAAGCTTTCTTT
CASSSNQGAEAFF
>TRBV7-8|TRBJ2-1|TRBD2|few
TGTGCCAGCAGCCAAACGGAGGGTAGCGGGAGATCAATGGGGCAGTTCTTC
CASSQTEGSGRSMGQFF
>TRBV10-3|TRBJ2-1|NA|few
TGTGCCGTCAGGGGGGGACTGGATGAGCAGTTCTTC
CAVRGGLDEQFF
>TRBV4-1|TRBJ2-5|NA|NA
TGCGCCAGCAGCCAAGATCATCGGGGTTCGGAAGAGACCCAGTACTTC
CASSQDHRGSEETQYF
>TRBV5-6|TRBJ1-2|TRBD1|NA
TGTGCCAGCAGACAGGGGGAGGTCTATGGCTACACCTTC
CASRQGEVYGYTF
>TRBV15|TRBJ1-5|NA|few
TGTGCCACCAGCAGAGTCGGACAGCCGAGGCATTTT
CATSRVGQPRHF
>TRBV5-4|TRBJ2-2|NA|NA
TGTGCCAGCAGCCTCGACTGGGAAAACACCGGGGAGCTGTTTTTT
CASSLDWENTGELFF
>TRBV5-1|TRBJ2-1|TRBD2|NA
TGCGCCAGCAGCTTGTTCGGCGGGAGAGTAGCTTACAATGAGCAGTTCTTC
CASSLFGGRVAYNEQFF
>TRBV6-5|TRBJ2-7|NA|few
TGTGCCAGCAGGCAGGGTTCCTACGAGCAGTACTTC
CASRQGSYEQYF
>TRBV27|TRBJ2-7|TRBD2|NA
TGTGCCAGCAGACGAACCCTAGCGGGAGGTAATTACGAGCAGTACTTC
CASRRTLAGGNYEQYF
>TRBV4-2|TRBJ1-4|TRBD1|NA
TGTGCCAGCAGCCAAGTGACGATTAGAGGACAGGGTATCAGTGGACTGTTTTTT
CASSQVTIRGQGISGLFF
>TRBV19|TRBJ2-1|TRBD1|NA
TGTGCCAGTAGTACGAGATTCGGACAGGGCACGCAGTTCTTC
CASSTRFGQGTQFF
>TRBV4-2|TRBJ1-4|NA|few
TGTGCCAGCAGCCAAGGGGGAGCTTTAACTAATGAAAAACTGTTTTTT
CASSQGGALTNEKLFF
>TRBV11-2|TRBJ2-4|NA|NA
TGTGCCAGCAGCTTATTTGATTGGGACATTCAGTACTTC
CASSLFDWDIQYF
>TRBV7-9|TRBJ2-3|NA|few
TGTGCCAGCAGCCCTAGTTCAGATACGCAGTATTTT
CASSPSSDTQYF
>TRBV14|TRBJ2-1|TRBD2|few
TGTGCCAGCAGTAAACTAGCGGGAAGCGAGCAGTTCTTC
CASSKLAGSEQFF
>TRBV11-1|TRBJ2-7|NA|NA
TGTGCCAGCAGCTTATTGGCCACCGGTCTCTACTACGAGCAGTACTTC
CASSLLATGLYYEQYF
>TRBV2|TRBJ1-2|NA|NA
TGTGCCAGCAGTGAAGAGCAGGGTCCCTATGGCTACACCTTC
CASSEEQGPYGYTF
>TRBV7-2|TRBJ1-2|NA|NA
TGTGCCAGCAGCTTAGCGCAGCCGTACTCTAACTATGGCTACACCTTC
CASSLAQPYSNYGYTF
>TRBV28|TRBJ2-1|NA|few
TGTGCCAGCAGGACGGGAGCTCGCGTGTTCTATGAGCAGTTCTTC
CASRTGARVFYEQFF
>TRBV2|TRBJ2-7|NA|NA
TGTGCCAGCAGTGAGAGGACCCGATCGGCCTACGAGCAGTACTTC
CASSERTRSAYEQYF
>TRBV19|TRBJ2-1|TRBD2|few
TGTGCCAGTACCTCGACCTTAATAGCGGGAGGATCTAACAATGAGCAGTTCTTC
CASTSTLIAGGSNNEQFF